This T cell receptor beta chain stems from a study of blood T cell repertoires in COVID-19. As for the study in general: Some COVID-19 samples were acute and others convalescent; all came from the United States, Italy and Spain.

Per the authors' pipeline: Nucleated cell number was recorded as an estimate derived from reference gene primer amplification. The method was immunoSEQ multiplex PCR; TCRdb's version includes in-frame clones alone and lacks a portion of them. The V and J calls and clone size come from that table; D and trimming were worked out from the DNA. The data contain 350,000 to 450,000 clones, 75% to 90% of them seen just once; the ten biggest clones take up roughly 3.7%. From germline, CDR1 is MGHRA and CDR2 YSYEKL. The junction had 9 bases not matched to a gene; V was cut back by 2 bases and J by 4 bases. The CDR3 covers 16 residues.

The clonotype originates from a woman between 18 and 29 years old with acute or convalescent COVID-19. The specimen sequenced was peripheral blood. The rearrangement links TRBV4-1 to TRBJ2-7; TRBD2 agrees at 9 bases. The CDR3 reads CASSQSFSGSLYEQYF. CDR3 nucleotides: TGCGCCAGCAGCCAATCCTTTAGCGGGAGTCTTTACGAGCAGTACTTC.